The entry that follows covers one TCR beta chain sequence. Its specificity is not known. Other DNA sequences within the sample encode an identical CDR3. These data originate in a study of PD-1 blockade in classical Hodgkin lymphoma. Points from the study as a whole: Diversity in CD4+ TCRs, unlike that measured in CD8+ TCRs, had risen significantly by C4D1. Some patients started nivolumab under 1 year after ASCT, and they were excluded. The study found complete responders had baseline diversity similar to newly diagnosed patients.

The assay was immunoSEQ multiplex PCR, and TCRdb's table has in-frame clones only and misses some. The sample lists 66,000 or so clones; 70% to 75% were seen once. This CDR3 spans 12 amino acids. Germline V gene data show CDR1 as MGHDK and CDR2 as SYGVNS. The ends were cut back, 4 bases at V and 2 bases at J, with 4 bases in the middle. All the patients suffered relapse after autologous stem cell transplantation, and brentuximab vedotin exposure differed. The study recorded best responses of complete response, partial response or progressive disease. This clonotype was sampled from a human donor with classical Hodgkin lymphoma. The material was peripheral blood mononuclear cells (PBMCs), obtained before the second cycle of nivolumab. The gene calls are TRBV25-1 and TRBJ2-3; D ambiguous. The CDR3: CASSVSTDTQYF. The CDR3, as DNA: TGTGCCAGCAGTGTTTCCACAGATACGCAGTATTTT.